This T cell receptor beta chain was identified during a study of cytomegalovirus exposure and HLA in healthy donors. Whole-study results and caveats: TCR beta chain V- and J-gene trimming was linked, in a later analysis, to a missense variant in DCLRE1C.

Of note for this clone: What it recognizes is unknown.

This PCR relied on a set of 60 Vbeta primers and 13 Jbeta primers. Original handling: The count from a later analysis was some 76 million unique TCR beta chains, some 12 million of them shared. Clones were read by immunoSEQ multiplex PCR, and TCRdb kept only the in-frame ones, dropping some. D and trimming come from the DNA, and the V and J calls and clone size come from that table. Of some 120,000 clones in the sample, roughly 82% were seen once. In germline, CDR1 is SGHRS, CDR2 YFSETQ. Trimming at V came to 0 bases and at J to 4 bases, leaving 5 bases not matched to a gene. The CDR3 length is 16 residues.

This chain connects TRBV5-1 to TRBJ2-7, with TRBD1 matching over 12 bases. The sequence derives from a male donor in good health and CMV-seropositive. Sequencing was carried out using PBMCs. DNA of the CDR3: TGCGCCAGCAGCTTGGGGGGGACAGGGGGCGTATACGAGCAGTACTTC. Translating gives CASSLGGTGGVYEQYF.